Listed below are T cell receptor beta chains from one sample, sequenced in a study of cytomegalovirus exposure and HLA in healthy donors. Produced via immunoSEQ multiplex PCR; TCRdb's table is partial and in-frame only. The sample carries just under 150,000 clones, approximately 90% recorded once. The sample consisted of PBMCs. Receptors were obtained from a man aged 18 to 29 in good health and CMV-seropositive. The CDR3 runs from the conserved cysteine through the conserved F or W. D genes are given only for firm matches. Part of the rows lack a size; the others show once, few, many or a class for expanded clones.

v_call: TRBV4-1; j_call: TRBJ2-7; d_call: TRBD1; clone_size: -; cdr3_nt: TGCGCCAGCAGCCAGGGACAGGGGACTTACTCCTACGAGCAGTACTTC; cdr3_aa: CASSQGQGTYSYEQYF
v_call: TRBV5-5; j_call: TRBJ1-1; d_call: -; clone_size: -; cdr3_nt: TGTGCCAGCAGCCCCCTAGGGGACTTGGCTGAAGCTTTCTTT; cdr3_aa: CASSPLGDLAEAFF
v_call: TRBV28; j_call: TRBJ1-4; d_call: TRBD1; clone_size: -; cdr3_nt: TGTGCCAGCAGTTTATCAGGGGGCCAGAATGAAAAACTGTTTTTT; cdr3_aa: CASSLSGGQNEKLFF
v_call: TRBV27; j_call: TRBJ2-1; d_call: TRBD2; clone_size: -; cdr3_nt: TGTGCCAGCAGATCCGGACTAGCGGGAGGATACAATGAGCAGTTCTTC; cdr3_aa: CASRSGLAGGYNEQFF
v_call: TRBV7-3; j_call: TRBJ2-7; d_call: -; clone_size: -; cdr3_nt: TGTGCCAGCAGCTCTGACAGGGAGGTCGAGCAGTACTTC; cdr3_aa: CASSSDREVEQYF
v_call: TRBV10-3; j_call: TRBJ2-1; d_call: -; clone_size: -; cdr3_nt: TGTGCCATCAGCGACCGAGGGCAGGGGAGTATTCTTGAGCAGTTCTTC; cdr3_aa: CAISDRGQGSILEQFF
v_call: TRBV5-4; j_call: TRBJ1-2; d_call: TRBD1; clone_size: -; cdr3_nt: TGTGCCAGCACCCTCCGGGACAGGGTTAACTATGGCTACACCTTC; cdr3_aa: CASTLRDRVNYGYTF
v_call: TRBV7-6; j_call: TRBJ2-7; d_call: TRBD2; clone_size: -; cdr3_nt: TGTGCCAGCAGCTTGGGGGCCCGACTAGCGGGGGGGCCGGGTTCTTCCTACGAGCAGTACTTC; cdr3_aa: CASSLGARLAGGPGSSYEQYF
v_call: TRBV6-1; j_call: TRBJ2-4; d_call: -; clone_size: -; cdr3_nt: TGTGCCAGCAGCTCTTACATTCAGTACTTC; cdr3_aa: CASSSYIQYF
v_call: TRBV7-2; j_call: TRBJ2-5; d_call: TRBD1; clone_size: once; cdr3_nt: TGTGCCAGCACCCAGGGGGCCCAGCAAGAGACCCAGTACTTC; cdr3_aa: CASTQGAQQETQYF
v_call: TRBV15; j_call: TRBJ1-5; d_call: TRBD1; clone_size: -; cdr3_nt: TGTGCCACCAGCAGAGGGGGGCAGGGGGTAAATCAGCCCCAGCATTTT; cdr3_aa: CATSRGGQGVNQPQHF
v_call: TRBV7-2; j_call: TRBJ2-7; d_call: TRBD1; clone_size: -; cdr3_nt: TGTGCCAGCAGCTTAGGGACAGGCTACGAGCAGTACTTC; cdr3_aa: CASSLGTGYEQYF
v_call: TRBV7-8; j_call: TRBJ1-2; d_call: -; clone_size: -; cdr3_nt: TGTGCCAGCAGCCCCCGTGATAGTGCCTATGGCTACACCTTC; cdr3_aa: CASSPRDSAYGYTF
v_call: TRBV14; j_call: TRBJ1-3; d_call: -; clone_size: -; cdr3_nt: TGTGCCAGCAGCCAATTCGCGGGCACTGGAAACACCATATATTTT; cdr3_aa: CASSQFAGTGNTIYF
v_call: TRBV28; j_call: TRBJ1-2; d_call: -; clone_size: -; cdr3_nt: TGTGCCAGCAGTTTTGCCGACTTAGGGGGTGGCTACACCTTC; cdr3_aa: CASSFADLGGGYTF
v_call: TRBV7-8; j_call: TRBJ2-1; d_call: TRBD2; clone_size: -; cdr3_nt: TGTGCCAGCAGCCCCGGGACTAGCGGGGCTCACCGCAATGAGCAGTTCTTC; cdr3_aa: CASSPGTSGAHRNEQFF
v_call: TRBV7-9; j_call: TRBJ2-7; d_call: TRBD2; clone_size: -; cdr3_nt: TGTGCCAGCAGCTATAACCCTCGGGGGGACCTCTCCTACGAGCAGTACTTC; cdr3_aa: CASSYNPRGDLSYEQYF
v_call: TRBV6-5; j_call: TRBJ2-1; d_call: -; clone_size: -; cdr3_nt: TGTGCCAGCAGTTACGTCATAAGGGGTTCTGAGCAGTTCTTC; cdr3_aa: CASSYVIRGSEQFF
v_call: TRBV28; j_call: TRBJ2-7; d_call: TRBD1; clone_size: -; cdr3_nt: TGTGCCAGCAGTTTTTGGCCGGGACAGGGCCCGACATACGAGCAGTACTTC; cdr3_aa: CASSFWPGQGPTYEQYF
v_call: TRBV19; j_call: TRBJ1-5; d_call: -; clone_size: -; cdr3_nt: TGTGCCAGTAGTATATCCCCACAGGGTCTCCAGCCCCAGCATTTT; cdr3_aa: CASSISPQGLQPQHF
v_call: TRBV12-5; j_call: TRBJ2-7; d_call: -; clone_size: -; cdr3_nt: TGTGCTAGTGGTTTGGTAGGAATAGAAGGGGGGGTAGCTAACGAGCAGTACTTC; cdr3_aa: CASGLVGIEGGVANEQYF
v_call: TRBV29-1; j_call: TRBJ2-3; d_call: -; clone_size: -; cdr3_nt: TGCAGCGTCCACGGTCGGCTAGCTCCCACAGATACGCAGTATTTT; cdr3_aa: CSVHGRLAPTDTQYF
v_call: TRBV6-1; j_call: TRBJ1-2; d_call: TRBD1; clone_size: -; cdr3_nt: TGTGCCAGTCATAACAGGGGAACTAACTATGGCTACACCTTC; cdr3_aa: CASHNRGTNYGYTF
v_call: TRBV5-1; j_call: TRBJ1-3; d_call: -; clone_size: -; cdr3_nt: TGCGCCAGCAGCGGGAGAGTGGGCTCTGGAAACACCATATATTTT; cdr3_aa: CASSGRVGSGNTIYF
v_call: TRBV19; j_call: TRBJ2-1; d_call: -; clone_size: few; cdr3_nt: TGTGCCAGTAGTAGCTTGATGAGGGCCGTGGGGAATGAGCAGTTCTTC; cdr3_aa: CASSSLMRAVGNEQFF
v_call: TRBV7-9; j_call: TRBJ2-1; d_call: -; clone_size: few; cdr3_nt: TGTGCCAGCAGCCCGACTAACACTGGCAATGAGCAGTTCTTC; cdr3_aa: CASSPTNTGNEQFF
v_call: TRBV6-1; j_call: TRBJ1-5; d_call: TRBD1; clone_size: -; cdr3_nt: TGTGCCAGCAGTGTTACAGGGGACCAGCCCCAGCATTTT; cdr3_aa: CASSVTGDQPQHF
v_call: TRBV5-6; j_call: TRBJ2-1; d_call: TRBD2; clone_size: -; cdr3_nt: TGTGCCAGCAGTTTGACTAGCGGGGGGTTTTACAATGAGCAGTTCTTC; cdr3_aa: CASSLTSGGFYNEQFF
v_call: TRBV27; j_call: TRBJ1-5; d_call: -; clone_size: -; cdr3_nt: TGTGCCAGCAGTGCTTCAACAGGGCCCGTGGGGGATCAGCCCCAGCATTTT; cdr3_aa: CASSASTGPVGDQPQHF
v_call: TRBV7-2; j_call: TRBJ2-5; d_call: -; clone_size: -; cdr3_nt: TGTGCCAGCAGCTTAAGGCTAGTGGAGACCCAGTACTTC; cdr3_aa: CASSLRLVETQYF
v_call: TRBV19; j_call: TRBJ2-1; d_call: TRBD2; clone_size: -; cdr3_nt: TGTGCCAGTATTGGGGTAGCGGGACCCTACAATGAGCAGTTCTTC; cdr3_aa: CASIGVAGPYNEQFF
v_call: TRBV30; j_call: TRBJ1-5; d_call: TRBD1; clone_size: -; cdr3_nt: TGTGCCGGACAGACAGGGGATCAGCCCCAGCATTTT; cdr3_aa: CAGQTGDQPQHF
v_call: TRBV2; j_call: TRBJ1-1; d_call: TRBD1; clone_size: -; cdr3_nt: TGTGCCAGCAGTACGACAGGGATGACTGAAGCTTTCTTT; cdr3_aa: CASSTTGMTEAFF
v_call: TRBV4-2; j_call: TRBJ2-1; d_call: -; clone_size: -; cdr3_nt: TGTGCCAGCAGCCTGGCCGCGGGGAAGAACAATGAGCAGTTCTTC; cdr3_aa: CASSLAAGKNNEQFF
v_call: TRBV15; j_call: TRBJ1-3; d_call: -; clone_size: -; cdr3_nt: TGTGCCACCAGGACAGTCTCTGGAAACACCATATATTTT; cdr3_aa: CATRTVSGNTIYF
v_call: TRBV4-1; j_call: TRBJ2-1; d_call: -; clone_size: -; cdr3_nt: TGCGCCAGCAGCCAGGCGGGGGCCCAGGAGCAGTTCTTC; cdr3_aa: CASSQAGAQEQFF
v_call: TRBV2; j_call: TRBJ2-7; d_call: -; clone_size: -; cdr3_nt: TGTGCCAGCAGCCAAGGGCTCGGGATCGAGCAGTACTTC; cdr3_aa: CASSQGLGIEQYF
v_call: TRBV28; j_call: TRBJ1-2; d_call: -; clone_size: -; cdr3_nt: TGTGCCAGCAGCCCGGGATCCTATGGCTACACCTTC; cdr3_aa: CASSPGSYGYTF